This T cell receptor (beta chain) was found in a study of blood T cell repertoires in COVID-19. This study enrolled people aged about 18 to 90 from about two dozen US geographic areas. Cohorts were determined from participant-reported clinical history. The study recruited exposed participants who had met a COVID-19 case within 2 weeks before entry. The authors' processing: Estimates of nucleated cell counts were drawn from the amplification of reference gene primers. Produced via immunoSEQ multiplex PCR; TCRdb's table is partial and in-frame only. The V and J calls and the clone size are those of that table, but D and trimming were determined from the DNA. Among around 250,000 clones listed, around 84% were seen once. The receptor's source is a man between 35 and 55 years old who had been exposed to COVID-19. Sequencing was performed on PBMCs or T cells enriched from blood (not recorded which).

The CDR3 reads CASNLDPGTEECYGYTF. CDR3 nucleotides: TGTGCCAGCAACCTAGACCCCGGGACAGAAGAATGCTATGGCTACACCTTC. The rearrangement links TRBV11-2 to TRBJ1-2, with 7 bases fitting TRBD1. The V segment lost 7 bases and the J segment 4 bases; nucleotides outside the gene matches: 18. The CDR3 length is 17 residues. Germline V gene data show CDR1 as SGHAT and CDR2 as FQNNGV.